The source of this TCR beta chain is a study of blood T cell repertoires in COVID-19. The table came from immunoSEQ multiplex PCR; TCRdb's copy has only in-frame clones and leaves some out. The repertoire consists of about 400,000 clones, with 80% to 90% occurring once and the leading ten covering about 10%. Participant-given clinical history determined each cohort assignment. Germline V lookup: CDR1 SEHNR, CDR2 FQNEAQ (reference sequence). The CDR3 extends over 18 amino acids. After removal of 5 bases from V and 2 bases from J, the junction contained 16 bases not matched to a gene. The rearrangement links TRBV7-9 to TRBJ2-3; TRBD1 aligns across 7 bases. The sequence was collected from a woman aged 45-60 years who had recovered from COVID-19. The specimen sequenced was PBMCs or T cells enriched from blood (not recorded which). Here the CDR3 reads CASSPRGQALSTTDTQYF. In DNA form, the CDR3 reads TGTGCCAGCAGCCCAAGAGGACAGGCCCTCTCCACCACAGATACGCAGTATTTT.